This T cell receptor beta chain was identified in a study of blood T cell repertoires in COVID-19. Study summary: PBMCs, B-cell-depleted T cells, or T cells provided the cDNA or gDNA that made up the material.

V lost 6 bases, J lost 5 bases, and 14 bases lay in between. Germline-derived CDR1 and CDR2 are MNHEY and SVGAGI. This CDR3 contains 14 residues. In the original analysis: Amplifying reference gene primers gave estimates of nucleated cell counts. Method: immunoSEQ multiplex PCR; TCRdb's copy keeps in-frame clones and lacks some. V and J calls and clone size come straight from that table; D and trimming were deduced from the DNA. This sample has over 200,000 clones, with 70% to 90% found just once. The gene calls are TRBV6-5 and TRBJ2-1; D may be TRBD1 (7 bases). This receptor was taken from a human donor in a cohort sampled during active COVID-19. The sequencing input was peripheral blood. The CDR3: CASSRGTADNEQFF. In DNA, the CDR3 is TGTGCCAGCAGCCGGGGGACAGCCGACAATGAGCAGTTCTTC.